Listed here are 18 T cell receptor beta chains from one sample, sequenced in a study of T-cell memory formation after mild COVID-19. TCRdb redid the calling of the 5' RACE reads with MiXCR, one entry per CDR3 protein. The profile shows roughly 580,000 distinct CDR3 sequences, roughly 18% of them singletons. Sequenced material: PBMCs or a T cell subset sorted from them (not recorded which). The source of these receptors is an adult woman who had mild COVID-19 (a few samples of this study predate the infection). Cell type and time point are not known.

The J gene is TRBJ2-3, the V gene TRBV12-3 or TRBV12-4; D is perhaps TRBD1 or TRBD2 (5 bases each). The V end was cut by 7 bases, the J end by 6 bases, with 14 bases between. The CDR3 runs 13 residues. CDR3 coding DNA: TGTGCCAGCACCCCGGGGCGCTGGGATACGCAGTATTTT. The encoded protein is CASTPGRWDTQYF.

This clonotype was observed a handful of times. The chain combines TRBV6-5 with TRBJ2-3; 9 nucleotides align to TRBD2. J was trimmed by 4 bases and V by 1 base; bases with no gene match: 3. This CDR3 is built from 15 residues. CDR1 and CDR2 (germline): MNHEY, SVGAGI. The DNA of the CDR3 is TGTGCCAGCAGTTACTTAGCGGGAGTGGCAGATACGCAGTATTTT. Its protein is CASSYLAGVADTQYF.

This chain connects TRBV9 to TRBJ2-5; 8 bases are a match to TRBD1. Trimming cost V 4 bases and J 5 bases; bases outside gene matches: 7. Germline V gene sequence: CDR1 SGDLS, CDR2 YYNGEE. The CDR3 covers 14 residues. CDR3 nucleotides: TGTGCCAGCAGCTTCCGACAGGGGACGGAGACCCAGTACTTC. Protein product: CASSFRQGTETQYF.

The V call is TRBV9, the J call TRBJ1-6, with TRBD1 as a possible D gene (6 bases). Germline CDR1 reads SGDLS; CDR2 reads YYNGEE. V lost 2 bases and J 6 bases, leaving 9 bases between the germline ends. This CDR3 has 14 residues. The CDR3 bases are TGTGCCAGCAGCGTTGGACAGACTAATTCACCCCTCCACTTT. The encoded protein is CASSVGQTNSPLHF.

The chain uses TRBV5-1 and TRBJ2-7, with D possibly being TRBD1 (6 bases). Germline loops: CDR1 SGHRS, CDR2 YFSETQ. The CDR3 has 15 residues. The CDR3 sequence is CASSLRGRGPSSAAV. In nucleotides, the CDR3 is TGCGCCAGCAGCTTAAGGGGCAGGGGACCTTCCTCGGCAGCGGTC.

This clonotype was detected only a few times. The CDR3 here is CASSWTGDEQFF. Here the CDR3 DNA reads TGTGCCAGCAGTTGGACAGGCGATGAGCAGTTCTTC. The genes are TRBV6-1 and TRBJ2-1; 7 bases align to TRBD1. From germline, CDR1 is MNHNS and CDR2 SASEGT. This CDR3 contains 12 residues. Trimming removed 5 bases from V and 8 bases from J; junction bases left unmatched: 3.

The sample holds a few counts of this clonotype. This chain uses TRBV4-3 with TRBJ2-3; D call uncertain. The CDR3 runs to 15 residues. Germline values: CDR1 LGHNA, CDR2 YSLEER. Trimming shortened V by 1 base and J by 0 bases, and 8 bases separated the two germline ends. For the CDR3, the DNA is TGCGCCAGCAGCCAAGTGGCGATGAGCACAGATACGCAGTATTTT. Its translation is CASSQVAMSTDTQYF.

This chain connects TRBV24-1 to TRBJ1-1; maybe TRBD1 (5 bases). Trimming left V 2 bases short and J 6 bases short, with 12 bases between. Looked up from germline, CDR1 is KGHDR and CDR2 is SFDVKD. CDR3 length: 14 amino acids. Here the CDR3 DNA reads TGTGCCACCAGTGATTCAACGGGGCGCGCTGAAGCTTTCTTT. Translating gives CATSDSTGRAEAFF.

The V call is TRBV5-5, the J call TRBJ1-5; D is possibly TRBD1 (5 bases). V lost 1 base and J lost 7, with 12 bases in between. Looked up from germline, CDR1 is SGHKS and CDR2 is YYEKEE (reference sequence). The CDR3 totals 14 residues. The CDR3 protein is CASSLWGGEQPQHF. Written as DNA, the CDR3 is TGTGCCAGCAGCTTGTGGGGGGGTGAGCAGCCCCAGCATTTT.

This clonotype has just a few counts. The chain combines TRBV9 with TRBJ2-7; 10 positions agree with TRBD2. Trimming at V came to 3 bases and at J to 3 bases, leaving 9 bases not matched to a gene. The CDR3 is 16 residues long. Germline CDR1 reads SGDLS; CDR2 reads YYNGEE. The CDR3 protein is CASSARSLAGVYEQYF. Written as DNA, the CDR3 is TGTGCCAGCAGCGCCCGTTCCCTAGCGGGAGTCTACGAGCAGTACTTC.

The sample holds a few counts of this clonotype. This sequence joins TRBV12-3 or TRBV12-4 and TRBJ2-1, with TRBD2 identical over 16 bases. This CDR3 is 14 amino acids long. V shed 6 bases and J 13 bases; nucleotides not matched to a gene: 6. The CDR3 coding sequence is TGTGCCAGCAGCGAGGGACTAGCGGGGGGGCAACAGTTCTTC. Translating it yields CASSEGLAGGQQFF.

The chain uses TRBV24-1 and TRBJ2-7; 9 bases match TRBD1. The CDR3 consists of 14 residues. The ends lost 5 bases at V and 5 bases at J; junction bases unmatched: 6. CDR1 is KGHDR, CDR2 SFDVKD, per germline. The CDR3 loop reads CATSGQDRGDEQYF. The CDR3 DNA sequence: TGTGCCACCAGTGGCCAGGACAGGGGAGACGAGCAGTACTTC.

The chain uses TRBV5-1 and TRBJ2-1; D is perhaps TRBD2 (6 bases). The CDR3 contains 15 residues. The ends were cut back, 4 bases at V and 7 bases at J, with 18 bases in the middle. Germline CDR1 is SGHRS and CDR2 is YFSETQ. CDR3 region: CASSRDDPRGNEQFF. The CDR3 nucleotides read TGCGCCAGCAGCCGAGATGATCCCCGGGGGAATGAGCAGTTCTTC.

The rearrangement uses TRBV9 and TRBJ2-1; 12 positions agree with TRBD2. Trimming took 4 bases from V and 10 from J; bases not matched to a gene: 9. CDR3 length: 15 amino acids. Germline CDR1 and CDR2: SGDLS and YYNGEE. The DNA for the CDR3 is TGTGCCAGCAGCCCAAGACTAGCGGGAGAGATCGAGCAGTTCTTC. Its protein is CASSPRLAGEIEQFF. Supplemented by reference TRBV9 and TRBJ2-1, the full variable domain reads DSGVTQTPKHLITATGQRVTLRCSPRSGDLSVYWYQQSLDQGLQFLIQYYNGEERAKGNILERFSAQQFPDLHSELNLSSLELGDSALYFCASSPRLAGEIEQFFGPGTRLTVL.

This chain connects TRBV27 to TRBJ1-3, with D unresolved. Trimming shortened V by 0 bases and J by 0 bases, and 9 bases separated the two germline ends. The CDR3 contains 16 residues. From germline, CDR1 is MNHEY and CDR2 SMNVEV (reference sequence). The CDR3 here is CASSLSGRSSGNTIYF. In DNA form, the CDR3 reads TGTGCCAGCAGTTTATCCGGTCGGAGCTCTGGAAACACCATATATTTT.

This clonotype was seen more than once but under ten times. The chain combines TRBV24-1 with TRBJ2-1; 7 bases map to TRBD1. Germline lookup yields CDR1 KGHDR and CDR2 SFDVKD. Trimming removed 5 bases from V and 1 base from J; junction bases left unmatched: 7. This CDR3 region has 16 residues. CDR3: CATSAVQGSSYNEQFF. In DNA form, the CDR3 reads TGTGCCACCAGTGCCGTACAGGGGTCGTCCTACAATGAGCAGTTCTTC.

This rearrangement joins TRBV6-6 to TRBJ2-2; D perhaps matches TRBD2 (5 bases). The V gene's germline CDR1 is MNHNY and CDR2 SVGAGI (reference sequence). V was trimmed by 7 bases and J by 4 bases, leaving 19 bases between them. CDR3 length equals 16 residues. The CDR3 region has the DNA TGTGCCAGCACCACCCCCGGACGGGGAGTCACCGGGGAGCTGTTTTTT. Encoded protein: CASTTPGRGVTGELFF.

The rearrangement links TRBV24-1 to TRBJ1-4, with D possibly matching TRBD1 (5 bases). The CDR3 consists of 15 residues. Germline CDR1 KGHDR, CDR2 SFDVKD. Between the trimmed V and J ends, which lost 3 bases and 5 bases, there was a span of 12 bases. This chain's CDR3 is CATSDAGQSNEKLFF. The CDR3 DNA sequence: TGTGCCACCAGTGATGCGGGGCAGAGCAATGAAAAACTGTTTTTT.